The 24 T cell receptor beta chains below come from one sample, sequenced in a study of vaccination and CD4 T cells after COVID-19. Researchers used the Oncomine TCR Beta short-read assay to sequence DNA from cultured CD4+ T cells. TCRdb recomputed calls from the PCR reads with MiXCR, one row per CDR3 protein. The sample comprises under 20,000 distinct CDR3 sequences, 54% of which are singletons, and around 15% rests with the top ten. Treatment here: roughly 11-day PBMC culture with coronavirus spike peptide pools or control peptides (ViraFEST assay). For these receptors, no antigen is known. Source material: CD4+ T cells from blood, cultured in vitro. The receptors were gathered from a human donor who had recovered from COVID-19.

The genes are TRBV12-3 or TRBV12-4 and TRBJ1-2; D is undetermined. With 3 bases removed from V and 0 bases from J, the gap between germline ends came to 11 bases. CDR3 length equals 15 residues. CDR3: CASSFSTASNYGYTF. DNA of the CDR3: TGTGCCAGCAGTTTCAGTACAGCTTCTAACTATGGCTACACCTTC.

This chain joins TRBV7-3 and TRBJ1-2; D is unclear. The CDR3 spans 13 residues. Germline CDR1 is SGHTA and CDR2 is FQGTGA. The V end lost 0 bases, the J end lost 6 bases, and 8 bases lay between the germline ends. The CDR3 DNA sequence: TGTGCCAGCAGCTTAACACGGGGTGATGGCTACACCTTC. Protein sequence: CASSLTRGDGYTF. The full variable domain, completed using reference TRBV7-3 and TRBJ1-2, is GAGVSQTPSNKVTEKGKYVELRCDPISGHTALYWYRQSLGQGPEFLIYFQGTGAADDSGLPNDRFFAVRPEGSVSTLKIQRTERGDSAVYLCASSLTRGDGYTFGSGTRLTVV.

V usage is TRBV20-1 and J usage is TRBJ2-3, with 7 bases aligning to TRBD1. The germline V gene has CDR1 DFQATT and CDR2 SNEGSKA (reference sequence). V shed 6 bases, J shed 0 bases, and the junction held 3 bases outside the gene matches. CDR3 length equals 13 residues. The CDR3 spells CSALTGSTDTQYF. In DNA, the CDR3 is TGCAGTGCCCTGACAGGGAGCACAGATACGCAGTATTTT.

The chain links TRBV6-1 to TRBJ1-2; 7 nucleotides align to TRBD1. The germline V gene has CDR1 MNHNS and CDR2 SASEGT. Unmatched junction bases numbered 6, after V lost 1 base and J lost 4 bases. The CDR3 consists of 15 residues. The CDR3 DNA sequence: TGTGCCAGCAGTGAAGTTTGGACAGGCCCCTATGGCTACACCTTC. Its translation: CASSEVWTGPYGYTF.

V is TRBV7-9 and J is TRBJ1-4, with 7 bases aligning to TRBD1. Losses at the gene ends were 4 bases for V and 6 bases for J; bases not matched to a gene: 5. Looked up from germline, CDR1 is SEHNR and CDR2 is FQNEAQ (reference sequence). The CDR3 runs to 14 residues. CDR3 sequence (DNA): TGTGCCAGCAGCTCATCGACAGGGTATGAAAAACTGTTTTTT. Translation gives CASSSSTGYEKLFF.

This clonotype appeared once. This chain connects TRBV20-1 to TRBJ2-5; 7 bases match TRBD1. This CDR3 is 13 amino acids long. V was pared by 4 bases and J by 3 bases, with 5 bases of the junction left unmatched. From germline, CDR1 is DFQATT and CDR2 SNEGSKA (reference sequence). The CDR3 coding sequence is TGCAGTGCTACCGGGACAGCAAAAGAGACCCAGTACTTC. Amino acids: CSATGTAKETQYF.

CDR3 amino acids: CSAKNTGELFF. The CDR3 bases are TGCAGTGCTAAGAACACCGGGGAGCTGTTTTTT. V usage is TRBV20-1 and J usage is TRBJ2-2; no definite D call. Germline V gene sequence: CDR1 DFQATT, CDR2 SNEGSKA (reference sequence). The CDR3 totals 11 residues. Trimming removed 4 bases at V and 1 base at J, with 1 base between.

This clonotype was seen a single time. The chain combines TRBV20-1 with TRBJ2-1, with D unresolved. The CDR3 is 11 residues long. CDR1 is DFQATT and CDR2 is SNEGSKA in the germline V gene (reference sequence). V shed 3 bases and J shed 7 bases, with 7 bases lying between them. CDR3 bases: TGCAGTGCTAGTTCCCGGAATGAGCAGTTCTTC. This gives the protein CSASSRNEQFF.

The sample holds one count of this clonotype. CDR3 in DNA: TGTGCCAGCAGCTTAAACAGGGATGAGACCCAGTACTTC. Amino acid sequence: CASSLNRDETQYF. V gene TRBV7-3 combines with J gene TRBJ2-5; D possibly corresponds to TRBD1 (6 bases). The germline V and J ends were trimmed by 1 base and 5 bases, with 8 bases remaining between them. CDR1 is SGHTA, CDR2 FQGTGA, per germline. The CDR3 has 13 amino acids.

This rearrangement joins TRBV19 to TRBJ1-6; D is possibly TRBD1 (5 bases). V was pared by 4 bases and J by 0 bases, with 10 bases between. CDR3 length equals 16 residues. CDR1 LNHDA and CDR2 SQIVND come from the germline V gene (reference sequence). This chain's CDR3 is CASSTQGGSYNSPLHF. The CDR3 DNA reads TGTGCCAGTAGTACGCAGGGAGGCTCCTATAATTCACCCCTCCACTTT.

This clonotype was seen only a few times. This sequence joins TRBV6-2 or TRBV6-3 and TRBJ2-3; TRBD2 matches at 9 bases. The CDR3 length is 17 residues. Germline CDR1 reads MNHEY; CDR2 reads SVGEGT. The ends lost 0 bases at V and 4 bases at J; junction bases unmatched: 8. CDR3 loop: CASSYSMALAGADTQYF. DNA for the CDR3: TGTGCCAGCAGTTACTCGATGGCACTAGCGGGTGCAGATACGCAGTATTTT.

The V gene is TRBV28, the J gene TRBJ2-3; TRBD1 is a possible D gene (5 bases). V was trimmed by 3 bases and J by 6 bases, leaving 13 bases between them. This CDR3 comprises 14 residues. In germline, CDR1 is MDHEN, CDR2 SYDVKM. The CDR3 region has the DNA TGTGCCAGCAGTTTGGGGTCTGGGGCGGATACGCAGTATTTT. This sequence encodes CASSLGSGADTQYF.

J is TRBJ2-5 and V is TRBV24-1; 10 bases map to TRBD2. This CDR3 spans 18 amino acids. Germline CDR1 reads KGHDR; CDR2 reads SFDVKD. V lost 4 bases and J lost 5; bases outside the gene matches: 15. The CDR3 reads CATSENHLAGAFWETQYF. The CDR3 nucleotides are TGTGCCACCAGTGAAAACCACCTAGCGGGGGCTTTTTGGGAGACCCAGTACTTC.

The rearrangement uses TRBV7-9 and TRBJ1-5, with 7 bases aligning to TRBD1. From germline, CDR1 is SEHNR and CDR2 FQNEAQ (reference sequence). This CDR3 has 15 amino acids. The ends lost 4 bases at V and 0 bases at J; junction bases unmatched: 3. The CDR3 nucleotides are TGTGCCAGCAGCTCGACAGGGAATAGCAATCAGCCCCAGCATTTT. Amino acid sequence: CASSSTGNSNQPQHF.

The chain uses TRBV4-1 and TRBJ1-2; TRBD1 matches at 7 bases. CDR3 length equals 17 residues. Germline values: CDR1 MGHRA, CDR2 YSYEKL. With V trimmed by 4 bases and J by 5 bases, 16 bases remained unmatched. The CDR3 coding sequence is TGCGCCAGCAGCCCGCGGACAGGAGGGTTTATGAGGTATGGCTACACCTTC. Protein sequence: CASSPRTGGFMRYGYTF.

The chain employs TRBV29-1 and TRBJ2-2; D remains unclear. Germline values: CDR1 SQVTM, CDR2 ANQGSEA. Trimming pared 3 bases from V and 0 bases from J, leaving 11 bases between. This CDR3 has 15 residues. CDR3 coding DNA: TGCAGCGTTGAGGTAGGGATCGCGAACACCGGGGAGCTGTTTTTT. Protein sequence: CSVEVGIANTGELFF.

This clonotype was counted only a few times. The CDR3 sequence: CSATGEQTGELFF. The CDR3, as DNA: TGCAGTGCTACTGGGGAGCAAACCGGGGAGCTGTTTTTT. V and J are TRBV20-1 and TRBJ2-2, with a tentative D call TRBD2 (5 bases). Germline V gives CDR1 DFQATT, CDR2 SNEGSKA (reference sequence). V lost 4 bases, J lost 5 bases, and 11 bases lay in between. The CDR3 loop spans 13 amino acids.

The chain employs TRBV12-3 or TRBV12-4 and TRBJ2-1; 7 bases align to TRBD2. This CDR3 has 12 amino acids. The trim removed 1 base at V and 9 bases at J, leaving 0 bases unmatched. The CDR3, as DNA: TGTGCCAGCAGTTTAGGGGAGGGTGAGCAGTTCTTC. This encodes CASSLGEGEQFF.

V and J are TRBV20-1 and TRBJ2-1; D may be TRBD1 (6 bases). Germline-derived CDR1 and CDR2 are DFQATT and SNEGSKA (reference sequence). Trimming cost V 6 bases and J 0 bases, with 12 bases left between them. This CDR3 has 14 residues. The DNA of the CDR3 is TGCAGTGCCCAACAGGGTAGCTCCTACAATGAGCAGTTCTTC. This gives the protein CSAQQGSSYNEQFF.

This clonotype was recorded a few times. The chain has TRBV6-1 and TRBJ2-7, with TRBD1 as a possible D gene (7 bases). CDR1 and CDR2 from the germline V gene are MNHNS and SASEGT. Trimming cost V 6 bases and J 2 bases, with 17 bases left between them. The CDR3 covers 15 residues. The CDR3 is CASSPGGTVTYEQYF. The DNA for the CDR3 is TGTGCCAGCAGCCCAGGAGGGACAGTCACCTACGAGCAGTACTTC.

The chain uses TRBV21-1 and TRBJ1-5. TRBV21-1 is labeled a pseudogene. This CDR3 region has 15 residues. CDR3: CASSKALRGQQPQHF. Written as DNA, the CDR3 is TGTGCCAGCAGCAAAGCGCTTAGAGGGCAACAGCCCCAGCATTTT.

This clonotype was counted a few times. J is TRBJ2-5 and V is TRBV20-1, with no clear D. The CDR3 covers 12 residues. Trimming pared 6 bases from V and 0 bases from J, leaving 8 bases between. Germline values: CDR1 DFQATT, CDR2 SNEGSKA (reference sequence). The CDR3 region is CSASKDQETQYF. CDR3 sequence (DNA): TGCAGTGCCTCGAAGGACCAAGAGACCCAGTACTTC.

The rearrangement links TRBV20-1 to TRBJ1-1, with D perhaps matching TRBD1 (6 bases). The CDR3 spans 13 residues. V was shortened by 5 bases and J by 11 bases, with 21 bases between the two germline ends. From germline, CDR1 is DFQATT and CDR2 SNEGSKA (reference sequence). CDR3 sequence reads: CSAGGGGAFGAFF. The CDR3 DNA sequence: TGCAGTGCTGGGGGTGGGGGGGCCTTTGGGGCTTTCTTT.

The CDR3 loop is CASGTGTEFPPDTQYF. In DNA, the CDR3 is TGTGCCAGCGGAACCGGGACTGAATTTCCCCCAGATACGCAGTATTTT. V and J are TRBV6-1 and TRBJ2-3; tentatively, D is TRBD2 (6 bases). Germline loops: CDR1 MNHNS, CDR2 SASEGT. This CDR3 has 16 amino acids. V was cut by 8 bases and J by 4 bases, with 22 bases left in between.